This entry features one T cell receptor beta chain sequence. Antigen specificity is unknown. This sample is drawn from a study of cytomegalovirus exposure and HLA in healthy donors. The study, taken as a whole, reports: Among TCR beta chains, those listed as cytomegalovirus-associated numbered about 160.

The CDR3 length is 16 residues. Primers for the PCR totalled 60 Vbeta and 13 Jbeta. Libraries were prepared by immunoSEQ multiplex PCR; TCRdb keeps only in-frame clonotypes and omits some of them. Altogether 120,000 or so clones are present, around 66% being singletons, with the ten largest covering approximately 8%. The TCR sequence derives from a woman in her 40s in good health and CMV-seropositive. The material sequenced was PBMCs. The gene calls are TRBV7-5 and TRBJ1-2; the D call in the table, TRBD1, was not verified against the DNA. TRBV7-5 is assigned pseudogene status. The DNA of the CDR3 is TGTGCCAGAAGCCCCCGGGACGGACAGGGTAACTATGGCTACACCTTC. Translation: CARSPRDGQGNYGYTF.